The entry that follows covers one TCR beta chain sequence. No antigen is known for it. A much larger clone differs by one base, so this may be a read error. The library came from 5' RACE. The ligated cDNA was amplified in four rounds of PCR with nested alpha and beta constant region primers together with the SP2 primer. For the blood and skin samples, TCR RNA was reverse transcribed with SuperScript IV using primers for the alpha and beta constant regions. An oligonucleotide carrying the Illumina SP2 primer and a UMI was ligated to the cDNA 3' end using T4 RNA ligase 1. To prevent hairpin formation, the 12-nucleotide UMI was made up of two random hexamers with an eight-base spacer between them. From the second PCR onward, TCR alpha and beta chain libraries were processed separately and dual indexed for multiplexing. After pooling, the indexed libraries were analyzed by capillary electrophoresis and sequenced on either an Illumina MiSeq or NextSeq. To boost base diversity and improve cluster recognition, PhiX DNA at roughly 4.5-7% was spiked into the libraries. The study's processing was this. Demultiplexor took UMIs from read 2, joined the UMIs to the TCR sequence from read 1, and separated reads according to sample indices. V and J genes and V-J junctions were identified by Decombinator, and each TCR was assigned a five-part identifier that included V and J deletions. Collapsinator used UMIs to correct sequencing errors and PCR amplification heterogeneity, yielding UMI-based abundance per TCR. CDR3Translator converted identifiers to nucleotide sequence, translated to amino acids, and extracted CDR3 regions using terminal motifs. After normalization to the amount of input RNA, error-corrected alpha and beta TCR counts from blood and skin were compared. The public reads were run again by TCRdb, first through fastp at Q25 and then through MiXCR, and only productive beta chains were kept. All rows with the same CDR3 protein become a single entry with the most common DNA and genes. The V and J calls were not made by the authors but by TCRdb's processing. For this sample the table gives about 60,000 distinct CDR3 sequences, of which more than 6.5% were detected only once. The top ten clonotypes cover 15% to 20% of the sample.

The data originate from a study of naive and memory T cell subsets (dated by TCRdb to between 2016 and 2019). Concerning the study at large: The figure summarizing these samples reported some ten blood donors, 7 tuberculin skin test biopsies and 3 saline control biopsies. PCR2 was typically performed as a SYBR Green qPCR that was stopped at a set threshold, although end-point PCR (roughly 6 cycles) could be used instead for low-input samples. Broader findings and caveats from the paper: The RNA-based method was acknowledged to be potentially sensitive to changes in TCR transcripts with T cell activation and differentiation.

There are 11 amino acids in the CDR3, from cysteine to phenylalanine inclusive. Only the CDR3 portion is preserved as DNA: 33 bases, with reading frame beginning at the first base. For CDR1 and CDR2, the germline V gene (reference sequence) lists SEHNR and FQNEAQ. The study reported a robust and sensitive protocol to amplify, sequence and analyze TCRs, based on 3' ligation of a UMI-containing oligonucleotide to TCR cDNA. For whole blood analysis, around 2.4 ml of peripheral blood was collected from healthy adult volunteers into Tempus tubes, and RNA was extracted following the manufacturer's instructions. Before reverse transcription, total RNA that had not been cell sorted was treated with RQ1 DNase, with a target input of roughly 1 to 1,100 ng. To check how robust the pipeline was in samples where T cells make up a minority population, libraries were built from skin biopsies and whole blood.

The clonotype originates from a female donor in good health. This sequence uses TRBV7-9 and TRBJ1-1; a confident D gene designation cannot be given. The DNA sequence is given as TGTACCAGCAGCTTTGTAGGTGAAGCTTTCTTT. This encodes CTSSFVGEAFF.